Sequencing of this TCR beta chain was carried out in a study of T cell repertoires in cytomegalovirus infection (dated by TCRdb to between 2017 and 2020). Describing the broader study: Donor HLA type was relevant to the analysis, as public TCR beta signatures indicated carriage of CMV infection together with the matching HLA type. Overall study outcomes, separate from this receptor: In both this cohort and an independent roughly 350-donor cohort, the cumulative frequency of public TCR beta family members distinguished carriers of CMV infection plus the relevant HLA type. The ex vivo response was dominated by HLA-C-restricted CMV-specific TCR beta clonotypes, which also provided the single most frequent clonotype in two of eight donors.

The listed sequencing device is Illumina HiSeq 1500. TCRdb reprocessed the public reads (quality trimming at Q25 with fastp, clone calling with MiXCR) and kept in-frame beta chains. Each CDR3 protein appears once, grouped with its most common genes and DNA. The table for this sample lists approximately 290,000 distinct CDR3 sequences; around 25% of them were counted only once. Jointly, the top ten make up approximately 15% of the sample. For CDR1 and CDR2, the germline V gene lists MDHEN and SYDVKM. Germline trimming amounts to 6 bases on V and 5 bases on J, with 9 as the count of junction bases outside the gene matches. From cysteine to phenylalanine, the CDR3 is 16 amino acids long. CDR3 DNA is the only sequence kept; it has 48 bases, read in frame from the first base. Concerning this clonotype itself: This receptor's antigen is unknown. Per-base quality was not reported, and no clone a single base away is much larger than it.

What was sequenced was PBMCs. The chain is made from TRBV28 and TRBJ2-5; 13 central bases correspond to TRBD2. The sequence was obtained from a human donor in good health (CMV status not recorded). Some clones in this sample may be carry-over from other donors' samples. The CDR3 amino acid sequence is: CASRNTSGGAVETQYF. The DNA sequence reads TGTGCCAGCAGGAATACTAGCGGGGGGGCGGTCGAGACCCAGTACTTC. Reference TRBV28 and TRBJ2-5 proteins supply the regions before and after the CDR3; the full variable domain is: DVKVTQSSRYLVKRTGEKVFLECVQDMDHENMFWYRQDPGLGLRLIYFSYDVKMKEKGDIPEGYSVSREKKERFSLILESASTNQTSMYLCASRNTSGGAVETQYFGPGTRLLVL.